This T cell receptor (beta chain) was found in a study of blood T cells in healthy people across ages. Per the germline V gene, CDR1 is LGHDT and CDR2 is YNNKEL (reference sequence). The CDR3 contains 16 residues. Losses at the gene ends were 1 base for V and 8 bases for J; bases not matched to a gene: 9. Study conclusions and caveats: Diversity estimated from one million T cells was considered an underestimate. Higher naive T cell percentage went strongly together with higher TCR beta diversity. Age advanced and TCR beta diversity per million T cells fell, roughly linearly.

As to this clonotype: Its antigen is still unknown.

Sample donors were healthy Caucasian individuals that came from Russia, aged roughly 6 to 95. Next came a second PCR, run for about 7 to 11 cycles, which used a sample-barcoded 5' primer along with a J-beta primer mix. Each CDR3 protein is one row after TCRdb ran MiXCR on the 5' RACE reads. Among about a million distinct CDR3 sequences listed, around 48% were seen once. The sequenced sample was blood. The V and J genes are TRBV3-1 and TRBJ2-1, with 9 nucleotides matching TRBD2. The receptor was derived from a man younger than 45 in good health. Written as DNA, the CDR3 is TGTGCCAGCAGCCAAGGGGAGGGGCTAGCGGGGCATGAGCAGTTCTTC. The encoded protein is CASSQGEGLAGHEQFF.